This TCR beta chain comes out of a study of T-cell memory formation after mild COVID-19. Study in general: Clusters were largely donor specific.

General study findings and limits: In second-wave clones peaking day 37, SARS-CoV-2 specificity remained unconfirmed. Clones that shrank (day 15 to 85) were balanced CD4/CD8, whereas later expanders leaned CD4+.

Trimming pared 2 bases from V and 3 bases from J, leaving 9 bases between. The V gene's germline CDR1 is SGHDT and CDR2 YYEEEE. The CDR3 is 13 amino acids. Constant-segment primers and 5'RACE yielded cDNA libraries for TCR alpha and TCR beta, each carrying sample barcodes and UMIs. From the 5' RACE reads, TCRdb called clonotypes with MiXCR, one entry per CDR3 protein. Found here are 240,000 or so distinct CDR3 sequences, over 8.5% of them singletons; the top ten hold 22%. This clonotype was counted between two and nine times. Its antigen is still unknown. The source material was PBMCs or a T cell subset sorted from them (not recorded which). V gene TRBV5-6 combines with J gene TRBJ2-7, with D possibly matching TRBD1 (5 bases). The TCR originated in a young man who had mild COVID-19 (a few samples of this study predate the infection). Cell type and time point are not known. The CDR3 spells CASSLPDNYEQYV. The CDR3 DNA sequence: TGTGCCAGCAGCTTACCGGACAACTACGAGCAGTACGTC.